This passage covers 7 T cell receptor beta chains from one sample sequenced in a study of blood T cell repertoires in COVID-19 (dated by TCRdb to 2018 to 2021). Libraries came from the immunoSEQ multiplex PCR assay. TCRdb mirrors the immuneACCESS table, restricted to in-frame sequences. Some clones are absent from its copies; in checked studies, under half trace to an unresolved V gene, and the reason for the others is unknown. The table for this sample lists roughly 400,000 clones; roughly 90% of them were counted only once. Of the sample, less than 2% is held by the ten largest clones. Sequences were obtained from PBMCs or T cells enriched from blood (not recorded which). These receptors originate from a woman in her 30s who had recovered from COVID-19.

This rearrangement joins TRBV6-5 to TRBJ1-1; 12 bases map to TRBD1. This CDR3 has 12 residues. V lost 11 bases to trimming and J lost 4 bases; unmatched junction nucleotides: 2. Germline loops: CDR1 MNHEY, CDR2 SVGAGI. In DNA form, the CDR3 reads TGTGCCGGGACAGGGGGCTTCACTGAAGCTTTCTTT. This gives the protein CAGTGGFTEAFF.

The sample holds a few counts of this clone. The chain links TRBV18 to TRBJ1-2; TRBD1 might be the D (5 bases). The V and J ends lost 2 bases and 4 bases respectively, with 14 bases between them. Germline-derived CDR1 and CDR2 are KGHSH and LQKENI. The CDR3 has 15 amino acids. In DNA, the CDR3 is TGTGCCAGCTCACCAGAGCAGGGAAGGGGCTATGGCTACACCTTC. Encoded protein: CASSPEQGRGYGYTF.

The rearrangement uses TRBV19 and TRBJ1-3; the D gene is possibly TRBD1 (6 bases). The V gene lost 2 bases and the J gene lost 0 bases, with 11 bases spanning the gap. The CDR3 runs to 16 residues. Germline lookup yields CDR1 LNHDA and CDR2 SQIVND (reference sequence). The CDR3 DNA reads as TGTGCCAGTAGTATATATGGGGACACCTCTGGAAACACCATATATTTT. Its translation: CASSIYGDTSGNTIYF.

The V gene is TRBV7-9, the J gene TRBJ1-3; 7 nucleotides match TRBD1. V was pared by 4 bases and J by 2 bases, with 2 bases of the junction left unmatched. The CDR3 extends over 14 amino acids. Germline V gene lookup returns CDR1 SEHNR and CDR2 FQNEAQ (reference sequence). The CDR3 nucleotides read TGTGCCAGCAGCTCTGGGACAGCTGGAAACACCATATATTTT. Its protein product is CASSSGTAGNTIYF.

This chain links TRBV7-6 with TRBJ1-1, with D maybe TRBD1 (6 bases). Germline CDR1 and CDR2: SGHVS and FNYEAQ. The CDR3 length is 15 residues. Trimming stripped 2 bases from V and 8 bases from J, with 18 bases between. This CDR3 is CASSLLPRGGSEAFF. DNA for the CDR3: TGTGCCAGCAGCTTACTCCCAAGGGGGGGATCGGAAGCTTTCTTT.

The chain employs TRBV2 and TRBJ1-4, with 8 bases matching TRBD1. Germline assignment: CDR1 SNHLY and CDR2 FYNNEI. The CDR3 runs 14 residues. The V and J ends lost 6 bases and 5 bases, in that order; junction bases with no gene match: 5. The DNA for the CDR3 is TGTGCCAGCAGAGCAGGGGGCGGGAATGAAAAACTGTTTTTT. Encoded protein: CASRAGGGNEKLFF.

V usage is TRBV6-1 and J usage is TRBJ2-3; a possible D gene is TRBD2 (5 bases). The length of the CDR3 is 15 residues. V was trimmed by 1 base and J by 2 bases, leaving 10 bases between them. Germline V gene data show CDR1 as MNHNS and CDR2 as SASEGT. CDR3 DNA sequence: TGTGCCAGCAGTGAAGAGCTGGACTTCACAGATACGCAGTATTTT. Encoded protein: CASSEELDFTDTQYF.